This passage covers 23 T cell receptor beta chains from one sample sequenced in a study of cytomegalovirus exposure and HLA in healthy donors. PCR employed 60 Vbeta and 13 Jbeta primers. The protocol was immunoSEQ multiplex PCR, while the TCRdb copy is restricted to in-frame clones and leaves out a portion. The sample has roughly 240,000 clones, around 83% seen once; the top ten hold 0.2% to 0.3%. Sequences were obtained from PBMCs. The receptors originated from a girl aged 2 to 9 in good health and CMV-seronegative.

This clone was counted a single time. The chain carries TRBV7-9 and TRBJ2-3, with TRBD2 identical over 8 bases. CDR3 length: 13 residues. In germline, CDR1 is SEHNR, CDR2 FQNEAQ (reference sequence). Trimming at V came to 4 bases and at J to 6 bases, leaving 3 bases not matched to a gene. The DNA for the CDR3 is TGTGCCAGCAGCTCGACTAGCGCCGATACGCAGTATTTT. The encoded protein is CASSSTSADTQYF.

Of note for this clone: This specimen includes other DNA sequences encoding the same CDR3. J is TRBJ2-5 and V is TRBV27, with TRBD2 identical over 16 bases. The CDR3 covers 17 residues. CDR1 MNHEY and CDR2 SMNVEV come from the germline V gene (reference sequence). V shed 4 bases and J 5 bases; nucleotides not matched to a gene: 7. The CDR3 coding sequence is TGTGCCAGCAGTTCGGGACTAGCGGGAGGGCCGGGGGAGACCCAGTACTTC. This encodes CASSSGLAGGPGETQYF.

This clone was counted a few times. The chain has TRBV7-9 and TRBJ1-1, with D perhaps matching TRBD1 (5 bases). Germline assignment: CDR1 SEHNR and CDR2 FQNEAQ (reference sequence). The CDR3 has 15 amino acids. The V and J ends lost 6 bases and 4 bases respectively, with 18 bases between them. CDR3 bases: TGTGCCAGCAGTTCTCTCCAGGGTGCCGGCACTGAAGCTTTCTTT. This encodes CASSSLQGAGTEAFF.

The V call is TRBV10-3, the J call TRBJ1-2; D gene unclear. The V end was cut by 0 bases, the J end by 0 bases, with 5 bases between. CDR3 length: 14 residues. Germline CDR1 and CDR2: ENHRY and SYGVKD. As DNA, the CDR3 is TGTGCCATCAGTGAGTCAGGAGCTAACTATGGCTACACCTTC. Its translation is CAISESGANYGYTF.

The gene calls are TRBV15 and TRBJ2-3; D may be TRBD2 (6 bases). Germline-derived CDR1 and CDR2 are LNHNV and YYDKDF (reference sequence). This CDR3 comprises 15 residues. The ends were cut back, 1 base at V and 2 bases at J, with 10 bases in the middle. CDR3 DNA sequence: TGTGCCACCAGCAGAGGCGGGACTTCCACAGATACGCAGTATTTT. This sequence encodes CATSRGGTSTDTQYF.

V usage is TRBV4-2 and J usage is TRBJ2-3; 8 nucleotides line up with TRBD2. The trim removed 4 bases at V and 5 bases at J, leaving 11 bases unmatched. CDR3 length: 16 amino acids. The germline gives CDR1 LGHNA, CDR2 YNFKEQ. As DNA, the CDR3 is TGTGCCAGCAGCCTCCGGGGGGGCTCAGTTCTAGATACGCAGTATTTT. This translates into CASSLRGGSVLDTQYF.

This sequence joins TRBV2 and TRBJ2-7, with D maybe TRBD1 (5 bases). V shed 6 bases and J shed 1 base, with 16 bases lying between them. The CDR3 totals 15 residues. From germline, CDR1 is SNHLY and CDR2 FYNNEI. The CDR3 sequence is CASSYTGLISYEQYF. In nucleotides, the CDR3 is TGTGCCAGCAGCTATACAGGTCTCATTTCCTACGAGCAGTACTTC.

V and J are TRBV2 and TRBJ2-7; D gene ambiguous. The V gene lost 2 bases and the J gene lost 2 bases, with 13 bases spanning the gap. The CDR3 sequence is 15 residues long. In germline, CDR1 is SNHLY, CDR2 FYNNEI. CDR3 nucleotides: TGTGCCAGCAGTGAAATGGCTAGAGCCCCCTACGAGCAGTACTTC. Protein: CASSEMARAPYEQYF.

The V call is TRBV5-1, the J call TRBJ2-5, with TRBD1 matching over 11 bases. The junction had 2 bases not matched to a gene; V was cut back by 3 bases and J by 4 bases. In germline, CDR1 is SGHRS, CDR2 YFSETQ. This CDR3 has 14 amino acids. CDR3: CASSSDRGLETQYF. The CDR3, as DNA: TGCGCCAGCAGCTCGGACAGGGGGCTAGAGACCCAGTACTTC.

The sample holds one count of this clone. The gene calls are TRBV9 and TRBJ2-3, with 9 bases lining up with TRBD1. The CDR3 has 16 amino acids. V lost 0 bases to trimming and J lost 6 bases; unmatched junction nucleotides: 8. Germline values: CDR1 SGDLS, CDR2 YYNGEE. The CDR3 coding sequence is TGTGCCAGCAGCGTAGGAAAGAAGGGACAGGGCGATACGCAGTATTTT. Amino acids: CASSVGKKGQGDTQYF.

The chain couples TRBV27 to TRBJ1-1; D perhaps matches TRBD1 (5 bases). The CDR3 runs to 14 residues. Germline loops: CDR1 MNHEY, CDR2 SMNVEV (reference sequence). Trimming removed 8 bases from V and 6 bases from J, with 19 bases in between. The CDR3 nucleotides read TGTGCCAGCGGGAGGACACGCTCTGACGCTGAAGCTTTCTTT. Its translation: CASGRTRSDAEAFF.

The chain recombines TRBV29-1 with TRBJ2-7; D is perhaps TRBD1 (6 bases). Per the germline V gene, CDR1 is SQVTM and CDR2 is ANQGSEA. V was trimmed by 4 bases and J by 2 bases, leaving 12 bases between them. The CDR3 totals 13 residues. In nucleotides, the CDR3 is TGCAGCGTTGGGACAGTCCTCACCTACGAGCAGTACTTC. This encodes CSVGTVLTYEQYF.

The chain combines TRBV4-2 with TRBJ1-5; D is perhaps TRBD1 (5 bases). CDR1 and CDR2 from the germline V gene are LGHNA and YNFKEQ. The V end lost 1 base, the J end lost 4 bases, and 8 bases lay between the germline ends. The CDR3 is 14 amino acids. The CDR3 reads CASSQARGNQPQHF. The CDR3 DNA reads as TGTGCCAGCAGCCAAGCACGGGGGAATCAGCCCCAGCATTTT.

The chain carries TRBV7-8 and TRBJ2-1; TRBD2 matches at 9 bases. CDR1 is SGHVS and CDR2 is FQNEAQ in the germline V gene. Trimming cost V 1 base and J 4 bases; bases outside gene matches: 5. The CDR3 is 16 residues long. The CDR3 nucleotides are TGTGCCAGCAGCTTAGGGGGCAGCGGGGGGTACAATGAGCAGTTCTTC. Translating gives CASSLGGSGGYNEQFF. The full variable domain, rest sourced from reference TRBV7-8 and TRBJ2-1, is GAGVSQSPRYKVAKRGQDVALRCDPISGHVSLFWYQQALGQGPEFLTYFQNEAQLDKSGLPSDRFFAERPEGSVSTLKIQRTQQEDSAVYLCASSLGGSGGYNEQFFGPGTRLTVL.

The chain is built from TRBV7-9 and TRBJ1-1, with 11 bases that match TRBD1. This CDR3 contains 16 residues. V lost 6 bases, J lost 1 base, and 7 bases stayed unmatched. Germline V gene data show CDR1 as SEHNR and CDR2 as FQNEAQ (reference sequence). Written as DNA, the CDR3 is TGTGCCAGCAGAGGACAGGGGGCCACCTCGAACACTGAAGCTTTCTTT. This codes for CASRGQGATSNTEAFF.

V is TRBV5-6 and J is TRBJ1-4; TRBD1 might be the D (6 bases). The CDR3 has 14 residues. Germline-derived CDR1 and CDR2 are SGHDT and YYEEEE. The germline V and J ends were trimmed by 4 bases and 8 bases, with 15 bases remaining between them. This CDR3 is CASSGYRVREKLFF. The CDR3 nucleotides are TGTGCCAGCAGCGGATACAGGGTTAGGGAAAAACTGTTTTTT.

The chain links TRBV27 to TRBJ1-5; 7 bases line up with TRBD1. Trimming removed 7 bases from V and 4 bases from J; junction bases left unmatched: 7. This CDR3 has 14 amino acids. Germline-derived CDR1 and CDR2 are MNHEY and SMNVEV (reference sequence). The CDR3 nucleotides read TGTGCCAGCAACCCGACAGGGAGTAATCAGCCCCAGCATTTT. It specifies CASNPTGSNQPQHF.

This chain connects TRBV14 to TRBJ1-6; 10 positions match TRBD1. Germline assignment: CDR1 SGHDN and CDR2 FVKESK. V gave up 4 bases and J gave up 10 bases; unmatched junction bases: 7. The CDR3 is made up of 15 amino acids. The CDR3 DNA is TGTGCCAGCAGCCGAGGGACAGGGGTAGGGTCACCCCTCCACTTT. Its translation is CASSRGTGVGSPLHF.

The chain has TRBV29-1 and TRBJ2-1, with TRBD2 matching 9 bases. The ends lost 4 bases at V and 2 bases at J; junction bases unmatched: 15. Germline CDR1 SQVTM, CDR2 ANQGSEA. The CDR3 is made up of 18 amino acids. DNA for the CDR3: TGCAGCGTTGTCGCTCTAGCGGGGCAGGTCCCCCCCTACAATGAGCAGTTCTTC. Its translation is CSVVALAGQVPPYNEQFF.

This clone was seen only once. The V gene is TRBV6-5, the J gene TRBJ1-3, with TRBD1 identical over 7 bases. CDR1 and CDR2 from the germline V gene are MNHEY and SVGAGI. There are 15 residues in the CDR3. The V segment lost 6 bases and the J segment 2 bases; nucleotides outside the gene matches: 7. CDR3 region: CASRTPGGAGNTIYF. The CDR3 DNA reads TGTGCCAGCAGAACCCCAGGGGGTGCTGGAAACACCATATATTTT.

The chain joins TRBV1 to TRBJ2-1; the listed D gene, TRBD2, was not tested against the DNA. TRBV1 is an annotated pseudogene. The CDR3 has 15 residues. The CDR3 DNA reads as TGCACCAGCAGTCGACTAGCGGGCCCCTACAATGAGCAGTTCTTC. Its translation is CTSSRLAGPYNEQFF.

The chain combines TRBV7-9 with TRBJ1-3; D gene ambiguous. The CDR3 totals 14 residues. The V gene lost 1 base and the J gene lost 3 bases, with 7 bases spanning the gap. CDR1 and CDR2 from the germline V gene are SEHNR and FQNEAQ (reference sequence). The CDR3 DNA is TGTGCCAGCAGCTTAGTTGAGGGTGGAAACACCATATATTTT. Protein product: CASSLVEGGNTIYF.

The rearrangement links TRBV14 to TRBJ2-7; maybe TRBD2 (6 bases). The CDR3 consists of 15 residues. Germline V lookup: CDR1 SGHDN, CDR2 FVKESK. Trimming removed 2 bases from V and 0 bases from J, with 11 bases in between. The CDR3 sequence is CASSQIGSSSYEQYF. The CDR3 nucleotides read TGTGCCAGCAGCCAAATCGGGAGCAGCTCCTACGAGCAGTACTTC. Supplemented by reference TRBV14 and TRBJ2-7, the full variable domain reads EAGVTQFPSHSVIEKGQTVTLRCDPISGHDNLYWYRRVMGKEIKFLLHFVKESKQDESGMPNNRFLAERTGGTYSTLKVQPAELEDSGVYFCASSQIGSSSYEQYFGPGTRLTVT.